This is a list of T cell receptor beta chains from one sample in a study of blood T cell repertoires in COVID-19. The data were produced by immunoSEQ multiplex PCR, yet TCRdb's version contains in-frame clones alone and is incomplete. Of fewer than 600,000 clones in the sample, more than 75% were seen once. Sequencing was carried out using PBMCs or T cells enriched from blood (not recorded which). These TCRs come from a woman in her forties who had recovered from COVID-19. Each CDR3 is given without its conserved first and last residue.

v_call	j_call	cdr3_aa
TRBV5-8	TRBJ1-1	ASSFLRTALTEAF
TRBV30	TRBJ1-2	ALTQGLYGYT
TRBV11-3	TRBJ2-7	ASSPMAGAYEQY
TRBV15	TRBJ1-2	ATSSGTNYGYT
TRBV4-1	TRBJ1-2	ASSRQATGTGDYGYT
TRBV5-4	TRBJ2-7	ASSPGLAGVYEQY
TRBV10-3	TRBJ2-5	AISTTSGTSGKGLWETQY
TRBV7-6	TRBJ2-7	ASSSGISYEQY
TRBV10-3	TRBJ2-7	AIRPQGSSYEQY
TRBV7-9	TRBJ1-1	ASSQQIREAF
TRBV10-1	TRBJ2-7	ASSEAGPYEQY
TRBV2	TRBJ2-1	ASSDPSGLTYNEQF
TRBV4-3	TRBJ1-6	ASSQDRGLTYSPLH